These 2 T cell receptor beta chains originate from one sample sequenced in a study of cytomegalovirus exposure and HLA in healthy donors. The study ran its PCR with 60 Vbeta and 13 Jbeta primers. Profiling relied on immunoSEQ multiplex PCR, and the TCRdb table lists in-frame clones only, not all of them. The data contain some 130,000 clones, 75% to 80% of them seen just once; the ten biggest clones take up around 2%. Sequenced input: PBMCs. These receptors all stem from a man younger than 45 in good health and CMV-seronegative.

The chain couples TRBV19 to TRBJ2-5; D gene unclear. Per the germline V gene, CDR1 is LNHDA and CDR2 is SQIVND (reference sequence). With 4 bases removed from V and 4 bases from J, the gap between germline ends came to 16 bases. CDR3 length equals 15 residues. In DNA form, the CDR3 reads TGTGCCAGTAGTAGTGCGACATCCACCCCAGAGACCCAGTACTTC. Its protein product is CASSSATSTPETQYF.

J is TRBJ2-7 and V is TRBV5-4; 12 positions agree with TRBD1. The V segment lost 3 bases and the J segment 4 bases; nucleotides outside the gene matches: 5. The CDR3 is made up of 15 amino acids. Germline V gene lookup returns CDR1 SGHNT and CDR2 YYREEE (reference sequence). CDR3 DNA: TGTGCCAGCAGCTACGGGACAGGGGGCACGTACGAGCAGTACTTC. Its protein is CASSYGTGGTYEQYF.